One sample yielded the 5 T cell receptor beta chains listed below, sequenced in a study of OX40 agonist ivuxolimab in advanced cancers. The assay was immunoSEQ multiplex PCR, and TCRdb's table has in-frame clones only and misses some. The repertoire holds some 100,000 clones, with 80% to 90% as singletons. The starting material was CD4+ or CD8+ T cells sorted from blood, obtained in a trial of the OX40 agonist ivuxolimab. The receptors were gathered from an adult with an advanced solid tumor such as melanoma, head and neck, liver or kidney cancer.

The CDR3 region is CASSLRGSYNEQFF. Here the CDR3 DNA reads TGTGCCAGCAGCCTTCGGGGCTCCTACAATGAGCAGTTCTTC. The chain uses TRBV5-4 and TRBJ2-1; perhaps TRBD2 as D (5 bases). CDR1 is SGHNT, CDR2 YYREEE, per germline (reference sequence). The CDR3 runs 14 residues. V lost 4 bases, J lost 0 bases, and 8 bases lay in between.

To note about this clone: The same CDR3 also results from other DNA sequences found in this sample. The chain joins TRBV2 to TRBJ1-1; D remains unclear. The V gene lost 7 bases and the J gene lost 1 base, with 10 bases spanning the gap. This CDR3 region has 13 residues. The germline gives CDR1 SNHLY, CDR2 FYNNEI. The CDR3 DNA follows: TGTGCCAGCAAAGGCCCTAGGAACACTGAAGCTTTCTTT. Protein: CASKGPRNTEAFF.

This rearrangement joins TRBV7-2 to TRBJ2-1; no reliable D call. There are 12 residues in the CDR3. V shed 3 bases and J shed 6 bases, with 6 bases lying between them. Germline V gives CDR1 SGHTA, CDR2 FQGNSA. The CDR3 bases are TGTGCCAGCAGCTTTGGTCCCAATGAGCAGTTCTTC. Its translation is CASSFGPNEQFF.

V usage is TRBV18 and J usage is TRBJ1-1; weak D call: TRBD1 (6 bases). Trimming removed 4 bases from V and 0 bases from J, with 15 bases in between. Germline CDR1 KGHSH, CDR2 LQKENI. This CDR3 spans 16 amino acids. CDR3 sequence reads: CASSRDTGTMNTEAFF. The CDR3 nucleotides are TGTGCCAGCTCACGGGACACCGGGACAATGAACACTGAAGCTTTCTTT.

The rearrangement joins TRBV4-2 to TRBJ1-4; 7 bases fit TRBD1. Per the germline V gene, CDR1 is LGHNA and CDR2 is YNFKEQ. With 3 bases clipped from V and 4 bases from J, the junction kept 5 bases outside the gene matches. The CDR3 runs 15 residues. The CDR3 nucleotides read TGTGCCAGCAGCCAGAGGGGGCAAGGTAATGAAAAACTGTTTTTT. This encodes CASSQRGQGNEKLFF.